This T cell receptor (beta chain) was identified in a study of neurological immune-mediated disorders. This clonotype occurred many times. This sample's time point: longitudinal time-point 1 (baseline). 5'RACE with 10-nucleotide random UMIs produced the cDNA. TCRdb re-called the 5' RACE reads with MiXCR, one entry per CDR3 protein. The sample holds approximately 46,000 distinct CDR3 sequences, 10% seen once. The sequence came from a woman aged 40 to 55 in good health. Material: PBMCs.

CDR3 amino acids: CASSFPGFDTEAFF. For the CDR3, the DNA is TGTGCCAGCAGCTTCCCAGGATTTGACACTGAAGCTTTCTTT. The V gene is TRBV7-9, the J gene TRBJ1-1; no reliable D call. V was pared by 3 bases and J by 3 bases, with 11 bases between. The CDR3 has 14 amino acids. Germline CDR1 is SEHNR and CDR2 is FQNEAQ (reference sequence).